Reported below is one T cell receptor beta chain. This record comes from a study of blood T cell repertoires in COVID-19. As for the study in general: Researchers got acute and convalescent COVID-19 samples from the United States, Italy and Spain.

In the authors' workflow: Cell counts per sample came from amplifying reference gene primers. The repertoire was sequenced with immunoSEQ multiplex PCR; TCRdb's copy has only in-frame clones and lacks some. V, J and clone size are taken as reported in that table, and D and trimming were inferred from the DNA itself. The sample contains 200,000 to 300,000 clones, 92% of which appear only once. CDR1 and CDR2 from the germline V gene are SGHNT and YYREEE (reference sequence). Trimming left V 2 bases short and J 4 bases short, with 15 bases between. The CDR3 is 15 amino acids. The chain carries TRBV5-4 and TRBJ1-1; possibly TRBD1 for D (5 bases). This sequence originates from a young man with COVID-19, enrolled during active disease. Sample: peripheral blood. CDR3: CASSFQGSSGTEAFF. CDR3 coding DNA: TGTGCCAGCAGCTTCCAGGGCTCCTCCGGCACTGAAGCTTTCTTT.